These T cell receptor beta chains were read from a single sample in a study of blood T cell repertoires in COVID-19. Profiling relied on immunoSEQ multiplex PCR, and the TCRdb table lists in-frame clones only, not all of them. This sample has over 55,000 clones, with 80% to 95% found just once. The specimen sequenced was peripheral blood. The source is a man in his 60s with acute or convalescent COVID-19. CDR3s include the opening cysteine and the closing phenylalanine or tryptophan. D genes are given only for firm matches. For some rows the clone size is stated as once, few or many, or as a class when expanded; others skip it.

cdr3_length	d_call	clone_size	v_call	j_call	cdr3_nt	cdr3_aa
13	-	once	TRBV29-1	TRBJ2-3	TGCAGCGTTGATCTCCTAGGTTCAGATACGCAGTATTTT	CSVDLLGSDTQYF
14	-	-	TRBV19	TRBJ1-5	TGTGCCAGTAGTATGGACGGCGGGGGTCAGCCCCAGCATTTT	CASSMDGGGQPQHF
17	TRBD2	-	TRBV28	TRBJ2-3	TGTGCCATCGGAGCGGGACTAGCGGAGGGCGGCACAGATACGCAGTATTTT	CAIGAGLAEGGTDTQYF
15	TRBD2	-	TRBV5-1	TRBJ2-1	TGCGCCAGCAGCTTGGAAGCGGGAGGATTCTATGAGCAGTTCTTC	CASSLEAGGFYEQFF
15	TRBD2	-	TRBV6-1	TRBJ2-1	TGTGCCAGCAGTGAATCCGGGACTAGCGGAAGACGGCAGTTCTTC	CASSESGTSGRRQFF
15	-	-	TRBV6-6	TRBJ1-4	TGTGCCAGCAGTTTCCAAGGGGCAACTAATGAAAAACTGTTTTTT	CASSFQGATNEKLFF
14	-	-	TRBV13	TRBJ2-7	TGTGCCAGCAGCTTAGCGGGGAGCTCCTACGAGCAGTACTTC	CASSLAGSSYEQYF
12	-	-	TRBV11-3	TRBJ1-6	TGTGCCAGCAGCTTAGAGGCCCAGGCCCTCCACTTT	CASSLEAQALHF
14	TRBD1	-	TRBV11-2	TRBJ2-7	TGTGCCAGCAGCCGGACAGGGTCCTCCTACGAGCAGTACTTC	CASSRTGSSYEQYF
15	TRBD2	-	TRBV5-1	TRBJ2-5	TGCGCCAGCAGCTTCGGGACTAGGTACCAAGAGACCCAGTACTTC	CASSFGTRYQETQYF
15	-	-	TRBV18	TRBJ1-2	TGTGCCAGCTCACCGGCCCCGCAGGAAGGATATGGCTACACCTTC	CASSPAPQEGYGYTF
13	-	once	TRBV2	TRBJ2-7	TGTGCCAGCAAAGTGGGGGGTTCCTACGAGCAGTACTTC	CASKVGGSYEQYF
15	-	-	TRBV19	TRBJ1-1	TGTGCCAGTAGATCTATAGAGCGGGGGCGGACTGAAGCTTTCTTT	CASRSIERGRTEAFF
15	TRBD1	-	TRBV11-3	TRBJ2-7	TGTGCCAGCAGCTCGGCCCCGGGACAGGGCTACGAGCAGTACTTC	CASSSAPGQGYEQYF
15	-	-	TRBV7-3	TRBJ2-1	TGTGCCAGCAGCTTCTTGAGCGCAACCTACAATGAGCAGTTCTTC	CASSFLSATYNEQFF
15	-	-	TRBV7-9	TRBJ2-7	TGTGCCAGCAGCGAACGTCGTGCAGGCCGCTACGAGCAGTACTTC	CASSERRAGRYEQYF
16	TRBD1	-	TRBV6-2/TRBV6-3	TRBJ1-1	TGTGCCAGCAGCCGTGACAGGGCGGGGAGAACCACTGAAGCTTTCTTT	CASSRDRAGRTTEAFF
17	TRBD2	-	TRBV30	TRBJ2-7	TGTGCCTGGAGTGTAAGGCGGTTTAGCGGGAGCTCCCACGAGCAGTACTTC	CAWSVRRFSGSSHEQYF
14	-	-	TRBV11-2	TRBJ2-3	TGTGCCAGCAGCGCGGGCGTTGGTCGAGTTGGGCAGTATTTT	CASSAGVGRVGQYF
13	-	-	TRBV6-5	TRBJ1-2	TGTGCCAGCCAGAAGGCGGGGAACTATGGCTACACCTTC	CASQKAGNYGYTF
14	TRBD1	-	TRBV5-6	TRBJ1-4	TGTGCCAGCAGCTGGGGACAGACTAATGAAAAACTGTTTTTT	CASSWGQTNEKLFF
11	TRBD2	-	TRBV28	TRBJ2-1	TGTGCCAGCACTAGCGGGAGTGAGCAGTTCTTC	CASTSGSEQFF
16	TRBD2	-	TRBV13	TRBJ2-2	TGTGCCAGCAGCATGGGACTAGCGGGAGATACCGGGGAGCTGTTTTTT	CASSMGLAGDTGELFF
15	TRBD2	-	TRBV3-1/TRBV3-2	TRBJ2-1	TGTGCCAGCAGCCAAGCGCTAGCGGGAAACAATGAGCAGTTCTTC	CASSQALAGNNEQFF
17	-	-	TRBV15	TRBJ1-2	TGTGCCACCAGCACTCTCTTCCCACAGGGTAATGACTATGGCTACACCTTC	CATSTLFPQGNDYGYTF
17	-	-	TRBV21-1	TRBJ2-7	TGTGCCAGCAGCAAAACGCCCGGTTTGGGGAGTCGATACGAGCAGTACTTC	CASSKTPGLGSRYEQYF
14	-	-	TRBV5-1	TRBJ1-6	TGCGCCAGCAGCTTGACGGGCGGGGAGTCACCCCTCCACTTT	CASSLTGGESPLHF
16	-	-	TRBV18	TRBJ1-3	TGTGCCAGCTCATCGTCGGGCGGGGCTAAAGGAAACACCATATATTTT	CASSSSGGAKGNTIYF
15	TRBD1	-	TRBV19	TRBJ2-1	TGTGCCAGTAGTACCGGACAGGGTAACTACAATGAGCAGTTCTTC	CASSTGQGNYNEQFF
12	-	-	TRBV30	TRBJ1-2	TGTGCCTGGAGTTCTGGGAGCTATGGCTACACCTTC	CAWSSGSYGYTF
17	-	few	TRBV24-1	TRBJ2-5	TGTGCCACCAGTGAAACTCGCAGGGGCCCGTACCAAGAGACCCAGTACTTC	CATSETRRGPYQETQYF
14	TRBD1	-	TRBV7-2	TRBJ1-5	TGTGCCAGCAGCTTACCGGGACAGAATCAGCCCCAGCATTTT	CASSLPGQNQPQHF
14	TRBD2	-	TRBV3-1/TRBV3-2	TRBJ2-5	TGTGCCAGCAGCCGTAGCGGGGGCGGGGAGACCCAGTACTTC	CASSRSGGGETQYF
15	TRBD1	-	TRBV11-1	TRBJ2-1	TGTGCCAGCAGCTTAGCCGGGACAGGGGAGAGTGAGCAGTTCTTC	CASSLAGTGESEQFF
14	-	-	TRBV6-5	TRBJ1-1	TGTGCCAGCAGATCAATCAGGGGAGGGGATGAAGCTTTCTTT	CASRSIRGGDEAFF
12	TRBD2	-	TRBV5-8	TRBJ2-7	TGTGCCAGCAGCTTGGCCGGGCGGGAGCGGTACTTC	CASSLAGRERYF
12	-	-	TRBV12-3/TRBV12-4	TRBJ2-1	TGTGCCAGCAGTTTAGCCGGTAATGAGCAGTTCTTC	CASSLAGNEQFF
15	TRBD1	-	TRBV5-1	TRBJ1-2	TGCGCCAGCAGCTTGTCAACGACAGGGTCCTATGGCTACACCTTC	CASSLSTTGSYGYTF
17	-	-	TRBV24-1	TRBJ2-2	TGTGCCACCAGTGGCCCGACGGGTGGTTCATACACCGGGGAGCTGTTTTTT	CATSGPTGGSYTGELFF
20	TRBD2	-	TRBV4-1	TRBJ2-5	TGCGCCAGCAGCCAAGATTTGGGACGTAAGGGACTAGCGGAGCAAGAGACCCAGTACTTC	CASSQDLGRKGLAEQETQYF
16	TRBD1	-	TRBV9	TRBJ2-2	TGTGCCAGCAGCCCAGGACAGGGGGCGCGCACCGGGGAGCTGTTTTTT	CASSPGQGARTGELFF
16	-	-	TRBV4-2	TRBJ1-1	TGTGCCAGCAGCCAAGTCCGGGGGGGGATCGGCACTGAAGCTTTCTTT	CASSQVRGGIGTEAFF
13	TRBD1	once	TRBV11-1	TRBJ1-2	TGTGCCAGCAGCCAGGACAGGGCGAGCGGCTACACCTTC	CASSQDRASGYTF
18	-	-	TRBV5-4	TRBJ2-5	TGTGCCAGTGGGGGACAGCCCGCTAGCGGGCAAGGCGGAGAGACCCAGTACTTC	CASGGQPASGQGGETQYF
16	TRBD1	-	TRBV3-1/TRBV3-2	TRBJ2-5	TGTGCCAGCAGCCAAGGTGGGACAGTCAGCAGTGAGACCCAGTACTTC	CASSQGGTVSSETQYF
15	TRBD2	-	TRBV27	TRBJ2-1	TGTGCCAGCAGCTTACTAGCGGACTCCTACAATGAGCAGTTCTTC	CASSLLADSYNEQFF
16	TRBD1	-	TRBV4-2	TRBJ1-1	TGTGCCAGCAGCCAAGAAGGGGACAGAAGGGACACTGAAGCTTTCTTT	CASSQEGDRRDTEAFF
15	TRBD2	once	TRBV5-1	TRBJ2-3	TGCGCCAGCAGCTTTCCAGCGGGAGAAGCAGATACGCAGTATTTT	CASSFPAGEADTQYF
14	-	-	TRBV3-1/TRBV3-2	TRBJ2-1	TGTGCCAGCAGCCGCCGGGACAACTACAATGAGCAGTTCTTC	CASSRRDNYNEQFF
17	-	-	TRBV18	TRBJ2-7	TGTGCCAGCTCACCAACCACCCCCGGTCAGGGGATCAACGAGCAGTACTTC	CASSPTTPGQGINEQYF
11	-	-	TRBV20-1	TRBJ1-2	TGCAGTGCCCCTCGAGACTATGGCTACACCTTC	CSAPRDYGYTF
15	-	-	TRBV28	TRBJ1-1	TGTGCCAGCAGTTTAGGGGGGGGTTGGAGCACTGAAGCTTTCTTT	CASSLGGGWSTEAFF
15	-	-	TRBV10-1	TRBJ1-1	TGCGCCAGCAGTGAGCGTACGACAGCTCCTCCTGAAGCTTTCTTT	CASSERTTAPPEAFF
18	TRBD1	-	TRBV5-1	TRBJ2-6	TGCGCCAGCAGCTCCGGGACAGGGGGCATGAGAGGGGCCAACGTCCTGACTTTC	CASSSGTGGMRGANVLTF
12	-	-	TRBV5-5	TRBJ1-2	TGTGCCAGCAGCCTCAACAGGGATGGCTACACCTTC	CASSLNRDGYTF